The subject of this entry is one TCR beta chain. The authors prepared the TCRbeta library with unique molecular identifiers. TCRdb used MiXCR to reprocess the PCR reads, holding one entry per CDR3 protein. The sample carries about 290,000 distinct CDR3 sequences, around 10% recorded once. This sample stems from a study of T-cell reconstitution after alpha-beta-depleted transplantation in children. The CDR3 length is 17 residues. The V gene's germline CDR1 is SGHTA and CDR2 FQGNSA. Losses at the gene ends were 0 bases for V and 0 bases for J; bases not matched to a gene: 4. The chain has TRBV7-2 and TRBJ2-3; 9 nucleotides match TRBD2. This sample comprised PBMCs, obtained before TCRalphabeta/CD19-depleted stem cell transplant. This TCR came from a boy in the first two years of life with acute myeloid leukemia, due to receive a stem cell transplant. The CDR3 DNA sequence: TGTGCCAGCAGCTTAGCCAGACTAGCGGCTAGCACAGATACGCAGTATTTT. It is translated as CASSLARLAASTDTQYF.